The 14 T cell receptor beta chains reported below all come from one sample, sequenced in a study of CXCR4 blockade with PD-1 therapy in pancreatic cancer. The method was immunoSEQ multiplex PCR; TCRdb's version includes in-frame clones alone and lacks a portion of them. The sample includes 8,700 or so clones, about 60% of them seen just once. Sample: tumor tissue. These receptors all come from a human donor with pancreatic ductal adenocarcinoma.

The chain joins TRBV14 to TRBJ1-2; no clear D gene. The CDR3 totals 13 residues. Per the germline V gene, CDR1 is SGHDN and CDR2 is FVKESK. V was trimmed by 0 bases and J by 6 bases, leaving 8 bases between them. The CDR3 bases are TGTGCCAGCAGCCAAGATCGACCTCATGGCTACACCTTC. This codes for CASSQDRPHGYTF.

The chain couples TRBV10-3 to TRBJ1-1; D perhaps matches TRBD1 (5 bases). The CDR3 loop spans 15 amino acids. Germline CDR1 and CDR2: ENHRY and SYGVKD. V lost 0 bases and J 4 bases, leaving 12 bases between the germline ends. The CDR3 DNA reads as TGTGCCATCAGTGAGTCGGCAGGGAGTTTCACTGAAGCTTTCTTT. This translates into CAISESAGSFTEAFF.

This clone appeared a few times. V gene TRBV23-1 combines with J gene TRBJ2-7; the match to TRBD1 covers 8 bases. TRBV23-1 is marked as an open reading frame, function uncertain. V was pared by 0 bases and J by 0 bases, with 4 bases of the junction left unmatched. There are 16 residues in the CDR3. The CDR3 sequence is CASSQSGQANSYEQYF. In DNA, the CDR3 is TGCGCCAGCAGTCAATCGGGACAGGCGAACTCCTACGAGCAGTACTTC.

In nucleotides, the CDR3 is TGTGCCAGCAGTCCCATCGGGGGCGCCACTGAAGCTTTCTTT. This sequence encodes CASSPIGGATEAFF. The chain carries TRBV28 and TRBJ1-1; TRBD1 might be the D (6 bases). This CDR3 is built from 14 residues. Germline V gene data show CDR1 as MDHEN and CDR2 as SYDVKM. The V end lost 5 bases, the J end lost 4 bases, and 14 bases lay between the germline ends.

This rearrangement joins TRBV14 to TRBJ2-7; D unresolved. This CDR3 contains 15 residues. Germline assignment: CDR1 SGHDN and CDR2 FVKESK. Between the trimmed V and J ends, which lost 1 base and 0 bases, there was a span of 10 bases. The chain's CDR3 is CASSQGHRSSYEQYF. CDR3 nucleotide sequence: TGTGCCAGCAGCCAAGGGCACCGGAGCTCCTACGAGCAGTACTTC. Full variable domain (rest looked up from reference TRBV14 and TRBJ2-7): EAGVTQFPSHSVIEKGQTVTLRCDPISGHDNLYWYRRVMGKEIKFLLHFVKESKQDESGMPNNRFLAERTGGTYSTLKVQPAELEDSGVYFCASSQGHRSSYEQYFGPGTRLTVT.

The CDR3: CASSQSTGGDEKLFF. The CDR3 coding sequence is TGTGCCAGCAGCCAATCCACTGGGGGCGATGAAAAACTGTTTTTT. The rearrangement links TRBV16 to TRBJ1-4, with D perhaps matching TRBD1 (6 bases). Germline V gives CDR1 KGHSY, CDR2 FQNENV. The V end was cut by 0 bases, the J end by 6 bases, with 11 bases between. The length of the CDR3 is 15 residues.

The J gene is TRBJ2-5, the V gene TRBV19; D unclear. This CDR3 contains 13 residues. From germline, CDR1 is LNHDA and CDR2 SQIVND (reference sequence). Trimming took 3 bases from V and 0 from J, leaving 5 bases between them. The CDR3 protein is CASSISDQETQYF. The DNA for the CDR3 is TGTGCCAGTAGTATCAGCGACCAAGAGACCCAGTACTTC.

This chain uses TRBV19 with TRBJ1-4, with D possibly TRBD1 on 5 matching bases. Between the trimmed V and J ends, which lost 6 bases and 8 bases, there was a span of 13 bases. The CDR3 has 13 amino acids. CDR1 is LNHDA, CDR2 SQIVND, per germline (reference sequence). The CDR3 nucleotides are TGTGCCAGTAGGGGGGAGAACGGGGAAAAACTGTTTTTT. Amino acids: CASRGENGEKLFF.

At least ten counts were recorded for this clone. This rearrangement joins TRBV11-3 to TRBJ2-3; a weak D match, TRBD1 (6 bases). CDR1 is SGHNT and CDR2 is YENEEA in the germline V gene. The CDR3 consists of 15 residues. V was trimmed by 4 bases and J by 3 bases, leaving 14 bases between them. As DNA, the CDR3 is TGTGCCAGCAGCTACCAACAGGGTCTTACAGATACGCAGTATTTT. It codes for CASSYQQGLTDTQYF.

This chain joins TRBV29-1 and TRBJ1-2; maybe TRBD1 (6 bases). This CDR3 comprises 14 residues. Germline V gives CDR1 SQVTM, CDR2 ANQGSEA. Trimming shortened V by 2 bases and J by 8 bases, and 18 bases separated the two germline ends. The CDR3 loop reads CSVERRNREDGYTF. The CDR3 coding sequence is TGCAGCGTTGAAAGGCGAAACAGGGAGGACGGCTACACCTTC.

The chain couples TRBV5-1 to TRBJ2-3; 10 bases align to TRBD2. In germline, CDR1 is SGHRS, CDR2 YFSETQ. This CDR3 contains 17 residues. V was clipped by 0 bases and J by 0 bases; unmatched bases: 4. CDR3 bases: TGCGCCAGCAGCTTGGGGCTACTAGCGGGAAGCACAGATACGCAGTATTTT. Encoded protein: CASSLGLLAGSTDTQYF. The entire variable domain, with the rest obtained from reference TRBV5-1 and TRBJ2-3, is as follows: KAGVTQTPRYLIKTRGQQVTLSCSPISGHRSVSWYQQTPGQGLQFLFEYFSETQRNKGNFPGRFSGRQFSNSRSEMNVSTLELGDSALYLCASSLGLLAGSTDTQYFGPGTRLTVL.

This clone ranks as medium-sized. The chain uses TRBV11-3 and TRBJ2-2, with D unresolved. CDR1 and CDR2 (germline): SGHNT, YENEEA. The CDR3 is 14 amino acids. The germline V and J ends were trimmed by 5 bases and 1 base, with 8 bases remaining between them. CDR3 DNA: TGTGCCAGCAGCCTAGGCTGGAACACCGGGGAGCTGTTTTTT. The encoded protein is CASSLGWNTGELFF.

This clone was counted between two and nine times. At one end the junction does not follow the germline gene, possibly because of a read error. J is TRBJ2-1 and V is TRBV10-2, with 8 bases identical to TRBD1. Germline assignment: CDR1 WSHSY and CDR2 SAAADI. The CDR3 covers 16 residues. The CDR3 coding sequence is TGCGCCAGCAGTCCCAGCGCCGGGCAGGGGGCGAGTGAGCAATTCTTC. Translated: CASSPSAGQGASEQFF.

The chain has TRBV15 and TRBJ1-4; tentative D call: TRBD1 (5 bases). Germline V gene data show CDR1 as LNHNV and CDR2 as YYDKDF (reference sequence). V was pared by 4 bases and J by 6 bases, with 15 bases between. The CDR3 is made up of 15 amino acids. The CDR3 DNA follows: TGTGCCACCAGCAAACCCCGGGGGAGAGATGAAAAACTGTTTTTT. It yields the protein CATSKPRGRDEKLFF.